Below are 9 T cell receptor beta chains sequenced from a single sample in a study of Ad26.COV2.S vaccination and SARS-CoV-2 variants (dated by TCRdb to the early 2020s). Explained via the paper, the treatment or condition label denotes: roughly 20 received Ad26.COV2.S at low or high dose, single or two shots; roughly 5 received placebo; per-sample allocation not given. For vaccine and placebo recipients, the sequenced repertoires came from samples collected on day 63 after the first injection. Receptor amplification or capture employed the immunoSEQ multiplex PCR assay. TCRdb's version of the immuneACCESS table is confined to in-frame rearrangements and falls short of the full clone set. An unresolved V gene accounts for under half of the shortfall where checked; the remainder is of unknown origin. Present in this sample are about 480,000 clones, approximately 88% of which were seen just once. Roughly 12% of the sample is taken by the ten largest.

The input for sequencing was peripheral blood, taken in a trial of Ad26.COV2.S vaccine versus placebo. These receptors were taken from a person between 18 and 65 years old who received the Ad26.COV2.S COVID-19 vaccine or a placebo.

This clone was counted between two and nine times. The rearrangement links TRBV9 to TRBJ2-1, with 7 bases aligning to TRBD1. This CDR3 has 17 amino acids. V shed 0 bases and J 8 bases; nucleotides not matched to a gene: 14. CDR1 and CDR2 (germline): SGDLS, YYNGEE. CDR3: CASSVDILDRSFYEQFF. CDR3 coding DNA: TGTGCCAGCAGCGTAGACATCTTGGACAGGTCTTTCTATGAGCAGTTCTTC.

This clone was seen a few times. The chain joins TRBV10-1 to TRBJ1-4, with TRBD1 matching 9 bases. This CDR3 comprises 20 residues. Germline CDR1 reads WNHNN; CDR2 reads SYGVQD (reference sequence). The V and J ends lost 5 bases and 0 bases, in that order; junction bases with no gene match: 16. The CDR3 DNA sequence: TGCGCCAGCAGTACAGGGGGCTGGGGCTCCAGCTTTGCAACTAATGAAAAACTGTTTTTT. This codes for CASSTGGWGSSFATNEKLFF.

The chain uses TRBV7-2 and TRBJ1-2, with D perhaps matching TRBD1 (5 bases). This CDR3 spans 18 amino acids. Deletions cut 1 base from V and 2 bases from J, with 20 bases between. CDR1 is SGHTA, CDR2 FQGNSA, per germline. CDR3 protein: CASSLVFGGGSRNYGYTF. The CDR3 DNA reads TGTGCCAGCAGCTTAGTTTTCGGGGGGGGATCCCGGAACTATGGCTACACCTTC.

The gene calls are TRBV9 and TRBJ2-2; 9 nucleotides agree with TRBD2. The CDR3 runs to 15 residues. CDR1 is SGDLS, CDR2 YYNGEE, per germline. With 0 bases clipped from V and 6 bases from J, the junction kept 3 bases outside the gene matches. CDR3 loop: CASSVVVAGAGELFF. The CDR3 DNA sequence: TGTGCCAGCAGCGTAGTTGTAGCGGGAGCCGGGGAGCTGTTTTTT.

The chain couples TRBV3-1 (or the pseudogene TRBV3-2) to TRBJ1-2; TRBD1 agrees at 7 bases. This CDR3 comprises 15 residues. J lost 4 bases, V lost 2 bases, and 7 bases had no gene match. CDR1 and CDR2 (germline): LGHDT, YNNKEL (reference sequence). The CDR3 DNA is TGTGCCAGCAGCCAATACCGACAGGGCGGCTATGGCTACACCTTC. Translated, it gives CASSQYRQGGYGYTF.

This chain uses TRBV21-1 with TRBJ2-2; the table calls TRBD1, which could not be checked here. TRBV21-1 is designated a pseudogene. CDR3 size: 15 residues. The CDR3 region is CASSKDDRNTGELFF. CDR3 sequence (DNA): TGTGCCAGCAGCAAAGACGACAGGAACACCGGGGAGCTGTTTTTT.

The chain couples TRBV2 to TRBJ2-3; 15 nucleotides agree with TRBD2. Per germline, CDR1 SNHLY and CDR2 FYNNEI. CDR3 length equals 17 residues. Unmatched junction bases numbered 3, after V lost 3 bases and J lost 2 bases. CDR3 protein: CASSEGTSGRPTDTQYF. The DNA for the CDR3 is TGTGCCAGCAGTGAGGGGACTAGCGGGAGGCCCACAGATACGCAGTATTTT.

V usage is TRBV5-4 and J usage is TRBJ1-2, with a possible D match to TRBD1 (5 bases). The germline gives CDR1 SGHNT, CDR2 YYREEE (reference sequence). V lost 0 bases and J lost 2, with 20 bases in between. This CDR3 is 18 amino acids long. The CDR3 spells CASSLDGGLPNRNYGYTF. Here the CDR3 DNA reads TGTGCCAGCAGCTTGGATGGGGGACTCCCGAATAGGAACTATGGCTACACCTTC.

The genes are TRBV28 and TRBJ2-4; 9 bases align to TRBD1. V lost 4 bases and J lost 8; bases outside the gene matches: 12. Germline assignment: CDR1 MDHEN and CDR2 SYDVKM. This CDR3 has 16 amino acids. Here the CDR3 DNA reads TGTGCCAGCAGTTCCGCAAGGGACAGGGTGTGGGACATTCAGTACTTC. Amino acid sequence: CASSSARDRVWDIQYF.